These T cell receptor beta chains were read from a single sample in a study of PD-1 blockade in classical Hodgkin lymphoma. The protocol was immunoSEQ multiplex PCR, while the TCRdb copy is restricted to in-frame clones and leaves out a portion. This sample has tens of thousands of clones, with roughly 78% found just once. The sample consisted of peripheral blood mononuclear cells (PBMCs), taken before the fourth cycle of nivolumab. These receptors were obtained from a human donor with classical Hodgkin lymphoma. CDR3s include the opening cysteine and the closing phenylalanine or tryptophan.

>16|TRBV7-9
CASSLAGGKGRNEQFF
>16|TRBV10-3
CAISGGTSGGTDTQYF
>18|TRBV28
CASSRTTGALPRNTEAFF
>13|TRBV2
CASSRDRTYEQYF
>16|TRBV5-1
CASSLASGGGTDTQYF
>17|TRBV27
CASSSPRSGGLYNEQFF
>13|TRBV28
CASSFGEGEKLFF
>14|TRBV6-6
CASMGQPNTGELFF
>19|TRBV5-5
CASSLGPQGARPSSYEQYF
>13|TRBV6-6
CASSYGENTEAFF
>13|TRBV19
CASRDRGPYGYTF
>14|TRBV5-1
CASSLTSPPYEQYF
>13|TRBV18
CASSPRTTYEQYF
>12|TRBV29-1
CSVRASLQQEYF
>13|TRBV2
CASTWDQTYEQYF
>16|TRBV7-2
CASSLVNRGAKNGYTF
>18|TRBV10-1
CASSELWGTSGSSYEQYF
>13|TRBV7-2
CASSLGVVYGYTF
>15|TRBV9
CASSSRTVPAGELFF
>17|TRBV5-7
CASSSNPGWTYSYEQYF